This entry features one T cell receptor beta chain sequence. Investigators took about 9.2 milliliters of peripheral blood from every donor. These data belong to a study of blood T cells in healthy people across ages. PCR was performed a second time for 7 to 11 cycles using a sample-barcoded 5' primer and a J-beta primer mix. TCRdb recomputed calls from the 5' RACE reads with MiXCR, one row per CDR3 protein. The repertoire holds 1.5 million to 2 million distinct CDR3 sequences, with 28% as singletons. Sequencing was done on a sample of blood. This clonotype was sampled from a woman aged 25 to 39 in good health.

The CDR3 protein is CSARQGGSQPQHF. CDR3 DNA: TGCAGTGCTAGACAGGGAGGAAGTCAGCCCCAGCATTTT. This chain connects TRBV20-1 to TRBJ1-5; a possible D gene is TRBD1 (5 bases). The V gene lost 2 bases and the J gene lost 6 bases, with 11 bases spanning the gap. The CDR3 has 13 residues. CDR1 DFQATT and CDR2 SNEGSKA come from the germline V gene (reference sequence).